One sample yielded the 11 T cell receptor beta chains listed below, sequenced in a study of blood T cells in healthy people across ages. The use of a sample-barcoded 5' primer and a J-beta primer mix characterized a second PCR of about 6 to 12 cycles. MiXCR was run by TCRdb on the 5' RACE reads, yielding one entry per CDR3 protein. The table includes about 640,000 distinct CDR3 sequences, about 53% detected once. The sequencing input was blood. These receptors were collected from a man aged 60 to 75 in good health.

The chain's CDR3 is CASSGGRGNQPQHF. CDR3 sequence (DNA): TGTGCCAGCAGTGGGGGTCGGGGGAATCAGCCCCAGCATTTT. This sequence joins TRBV2 and TRBJ1-5; D is perhaps TRBD1 (5 bases). Germline V gene sequence: CDR1 SNHLY, CDR2 FYNNEI. V dropped 4 bases and J dropped 4 bases, with 11 bases sitting between them. This CDR3 comprises 14 residues.

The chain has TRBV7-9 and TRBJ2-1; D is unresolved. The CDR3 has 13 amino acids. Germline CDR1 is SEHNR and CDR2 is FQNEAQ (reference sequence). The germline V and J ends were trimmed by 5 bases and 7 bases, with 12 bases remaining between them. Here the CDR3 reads CASSPTFFNEQFF. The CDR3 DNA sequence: TGTGCCAGCAGCCCGACGTTTTTTAATGAGCAGTTCTTC. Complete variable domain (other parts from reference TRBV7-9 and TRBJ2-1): DTGVSQNPRHKITKRGQNVTFRCDPISEHNRLYWYRQTLGQGPEFLTYFQNEAQLEKSRLLSDRFSAERPKGSFSTLEIQRTEQGDSAMYLCASSPTFFNEQFFGPGTRLTVL.

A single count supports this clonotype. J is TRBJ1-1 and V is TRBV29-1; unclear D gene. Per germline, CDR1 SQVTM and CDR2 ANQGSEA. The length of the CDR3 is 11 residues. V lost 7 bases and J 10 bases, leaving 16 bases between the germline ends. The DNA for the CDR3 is TGCAGCGGTGACCCTCCTTCGGGAGCTTTCTTT. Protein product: CSGDPPSGAFF. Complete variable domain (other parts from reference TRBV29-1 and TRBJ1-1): SAVISQKPSRDICQRGTSLTIQCQVDSQVTMMFWYRQQPGQSLTLIATANQGSEATYESGFVIDKFPISRPNLTFSTLTVSNMSPEDSSIYLCSGDPPSGAFFGQGTRLTVV.

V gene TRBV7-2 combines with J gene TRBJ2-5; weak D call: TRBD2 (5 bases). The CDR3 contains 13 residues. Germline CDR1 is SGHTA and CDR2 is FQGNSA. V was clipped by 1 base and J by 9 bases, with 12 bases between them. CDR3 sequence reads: CASSLGLLGAQYF. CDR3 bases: TGTGCCAGCAGCTTAGGGCTACTCGGGGCCCAGTACTTC.

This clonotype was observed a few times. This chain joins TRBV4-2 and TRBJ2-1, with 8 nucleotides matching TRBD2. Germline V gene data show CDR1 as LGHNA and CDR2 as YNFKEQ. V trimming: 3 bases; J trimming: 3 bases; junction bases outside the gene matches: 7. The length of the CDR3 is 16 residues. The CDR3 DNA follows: TGTGCCAGCAGCCAGAAGGACAGCGGGGGCTACAATGAGCAGTTCTTC. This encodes CASSQKDSGGYNEQFF.

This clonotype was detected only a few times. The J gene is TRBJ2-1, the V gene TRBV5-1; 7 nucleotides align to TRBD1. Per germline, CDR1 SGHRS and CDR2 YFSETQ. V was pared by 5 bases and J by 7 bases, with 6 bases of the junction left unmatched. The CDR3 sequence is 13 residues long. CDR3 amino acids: CASRRDRENEQFF. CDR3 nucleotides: TGCGCCAGCAGACGCGACAGGGAAAATGAGCAGTTCTTC.

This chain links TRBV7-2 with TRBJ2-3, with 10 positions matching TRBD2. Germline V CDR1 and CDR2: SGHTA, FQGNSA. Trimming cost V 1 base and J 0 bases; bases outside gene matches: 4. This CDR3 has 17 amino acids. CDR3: CASSLVTSGASTDTQYF. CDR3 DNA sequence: TGTGCCAGCAGCTTAGTCACTAGCGGGGCTAGCACAGATACGCAGTATTTT.

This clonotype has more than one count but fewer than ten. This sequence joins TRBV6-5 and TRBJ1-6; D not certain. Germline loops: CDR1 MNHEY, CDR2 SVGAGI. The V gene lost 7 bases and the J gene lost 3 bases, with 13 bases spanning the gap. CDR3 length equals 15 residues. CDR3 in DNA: TGTGCCAGCACTCGAATGCGAGGCTATAATTCACCCCTCCACTTT. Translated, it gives CASTRMRGYNSPLHF.

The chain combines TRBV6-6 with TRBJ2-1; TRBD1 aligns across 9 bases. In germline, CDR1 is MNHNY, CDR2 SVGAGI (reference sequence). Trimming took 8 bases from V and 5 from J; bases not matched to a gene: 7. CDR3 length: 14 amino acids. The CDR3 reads CASASGQGNNEQFF. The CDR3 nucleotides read TGTGCCAGCGCCTCGGGACAGGGAAACAATGAGCAGTTCTTC.

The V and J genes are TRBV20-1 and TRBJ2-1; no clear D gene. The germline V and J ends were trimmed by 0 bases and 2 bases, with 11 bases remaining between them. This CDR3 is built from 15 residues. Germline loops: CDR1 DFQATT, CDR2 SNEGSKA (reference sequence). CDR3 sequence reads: CSARDSASPYNEQFF. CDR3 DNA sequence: TGCAGTGCTAGAGATTCGGCAAGCCCCTACAATGAGCAGTTCTTC.

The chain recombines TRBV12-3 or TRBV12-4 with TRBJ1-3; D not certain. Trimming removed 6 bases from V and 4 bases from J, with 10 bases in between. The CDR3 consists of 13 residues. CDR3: CASRAREGNTIYF. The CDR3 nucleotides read TGTGCCAGCAGGGCGAGGGAAGGAAACACCATATATTTT.